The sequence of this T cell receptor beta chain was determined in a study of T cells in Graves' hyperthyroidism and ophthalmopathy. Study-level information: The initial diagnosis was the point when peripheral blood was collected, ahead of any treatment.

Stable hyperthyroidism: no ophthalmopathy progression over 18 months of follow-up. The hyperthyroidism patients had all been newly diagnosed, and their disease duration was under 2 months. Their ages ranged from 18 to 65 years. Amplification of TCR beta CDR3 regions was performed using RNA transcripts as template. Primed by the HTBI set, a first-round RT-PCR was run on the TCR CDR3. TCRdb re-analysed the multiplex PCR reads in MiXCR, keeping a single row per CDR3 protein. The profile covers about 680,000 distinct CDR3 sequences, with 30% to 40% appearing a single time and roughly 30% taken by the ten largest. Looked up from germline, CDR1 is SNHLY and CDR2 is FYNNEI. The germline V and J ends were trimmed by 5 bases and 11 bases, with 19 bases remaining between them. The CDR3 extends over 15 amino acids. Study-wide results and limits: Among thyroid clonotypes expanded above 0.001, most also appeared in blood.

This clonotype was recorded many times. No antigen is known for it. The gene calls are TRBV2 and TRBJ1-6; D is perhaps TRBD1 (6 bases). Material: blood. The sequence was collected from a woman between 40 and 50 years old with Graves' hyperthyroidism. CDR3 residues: CASSLSELKGAPLHF. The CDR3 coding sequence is TGTGCCAGCAGTCTATCGGAACTTAAGGGGGCACCCCTCCACTTT.